The 30 T cell receptor beta chains reported below all come from one sample, sequenced in a study of T cells in Graves' hyperthyroidism and ophthalmopathy. TCR beta CDR3 region amplification was performed from RNA transcripts. Initially, a first-round RT-PCR of the TCR CDR3 employed the HTBI primer set. TCRdb recomputed calls from the multiplex PCR reads with MiXCR, one row per CDR3 protein. The sample holds about 690,000 distinct CDR3 sequences, roughly 17% seen once. Sequencing was done on a sample of blood. Receptors originate from a man aged 45-65 years with Graves' hyperthyroidism.

The sample holds many counts of this clonotype. The rearrangement uses TRBV27 and TRBJ1-4; a weak D match, TRBD1 (6 bases). This CDR3 has 16 amino acids. Deletions cut 4 bases from V and 6 bases from J, with 18 bases between. Germline V gene data show CDR1 as MNHEY and CDR2 as SMNVEV (reference sequence). The CDR3 DNA reads as TGTGCCAGCAGTTCCCCCAGCACAGGGCTTGATGAAAAACTGTTTTTT. Amino acid sequence: CASSSPSTGLDEKLFF.

This clonotype was picked up many times. This chain joins TRBV24-1 and TRBJ1-4, with 8 bases matching TRBD1. Germline V gene data show CDR1 as KGHDR and CDR2 as SFDVKD. The junction had 7 bases not matched to a gene; V was cut back by 4 bases and J by 7 bases. This CDR3 region has 15 residues. The CDR3 is CATSDPGQGGEKLFF. DNA for the CDR3: TGTGCCACCAGTGACCCTGGACAGGGCGGTGAAAAACTGTTTTTT.

This clonotype was seen more than once but under ten times. The rearrangement links TRBV28 to TRBJ2-7, with 13 bases fitting TRBD2. The V and J ends lost 4 bases and 0 bases, in that order; junction bases with no gene match: 6. Germline-derived CDR1 and CDR2 are MDHEN and SYDVKM. The CDR3 length is 17 residues. The CDR3 reads CASSWGLAGSTSYEQYF. CDR3 DNA: TGTGCCAGCAGTTGGGGACTAGCGGGATCGACCTCCTACGAGCAGTACTTC.

This clonotype was recorded a few times. The rearrangement joins TRBV7-2 to TRBJ2-1; D is perhaps TRBD1 (6 bases). The CDR3 spans 15 residues. Deletions cut 4 bases from V and 8 bases from J, with 18 bases between. CDR1 is SGHTA and CDR2 is FQGNSA in the germline V gene. The CDR3 DNA follows: TGTGCCAGCAGCTCACAGGGAGCATTGGGGCATGAGCAGTTCTTC. Its translation: CASSSQGALGHEQFF.

This clonotype was found a few times. This chain joins TRBV5-6 and TRBJ1-4; D is unresolved. Trimming took 4 bases from V and 8 from J, leaving 18 bases between them. Germline V gene sequence: CDR1 SGHDT, CDR2 YYEEEE. The CDR3 is made up of 15 amino acids. The CDR3 spells CASSPDPTLGEKLFF. The DNA for the CDR3 is TGTGCCAGCAGCCCAGACCCTACCTTGGGGGAAAAACTGTTTTTT.

There are a few counts of this clonotype. The chain has TRBV6-1 and TRBJ2-1; no firm D call. In germline, CDR1 is MNHNS, CDR2 SASEGT. The germline V and J ends were trimmed by 6 bases and 5 bases, with 14 bases remaining between them. The CDR3 covers 14 residues. In DNA, the CDR3 is TGTGCCAGCAGCCCTCCCCAGGCCCACAATGAGCAGTTCTTC. This gives the protein CASSPPQAHNEQFF.

This clonotype appeared a few times. The CDR3 DNA reads TGCGCCAGCAGCTGGGCCGGGACAGGGCTTATTAATGAGCAGTTCTTC. Its protein is CASSWAGTGLINEQFF. V gene TRBV5-1 combines with J gene TRBJ2-1; 9 bases fit TRBD1. Germline CDR1 and CDR2: SGHRS and YFSETQ. With V trimmed by 3 bases and J by 7 bases, 11 bases remained unmatched. This CDR3 has 16 residues.

This clonotype was seen many times. The J gene is TRBJ2-1, the V gene TRBV20-1; 13 bases agree with TRBD2. Germline-derived CDR1 and CDR2 are DFQATT and SNEGSKA (reference sequence). The ends lost 4 bases at V and 0 bases at J; junction bases unmatched: 3. The CDR3 covers 16 residues. The CDR3 DNA follows: TGCAGTGCTAATGGACTAGCGGGAGACTCCTACAATGAGCAGTTCTTC. It yields the protein CSANGLAGDSYNEQFF.

This clonotype appeared many times. The chain has TRBV2 and TRBJ2-1; possibly TRBD2 for D (5 bases). The CDR3 consists of 13 residues. Germline CDR1 SNHLY, CDR2 FYNNEI. The V end was cut by 6 bases, the J end by 7 bases, with 13 bases between. The CDR3 coding sequence is TGTGCCAGCAGGGCCGGGGAGAATAATGAGCAGTTCTTC. Translated: CASRAGENNEQFF.

This clonotype came up many times. The CDR3 DNA reads TGCAGTGCCTTTAGCGGGGCTCGAACAGATACGCAGTATTTT. It encodes CSAFSGARTDTQYF. The rearrangement links TRBV20-1 to TRBJ2-3; 8 nucleotides agree with TRBD2. This CDR3 spans 14 amino acids. Looked up from germline, CDR1 is DFQATT and CDR2 is SNEGSKA (reference sequence). J was trimmed by 3 bases and V by 6 bases; bases with no gene match: 8.

This clonotype was recorded only once. Being one base from a much bigger clone, this may be a read error. The V call is TRBV10-3, the J call TRBJ1-5; D call uncertain. Germline V CDR1 and CDR2: ENHRY, SYGVKD. The CDR3 extends over 17 amino acids. V lost 2 bases and J 0 bases, leaving 14 bases between the germline ends. CDR3 loop: CAISETDGRDSNQPQHF. The CDR3 DNA reads TGTGCCATCAGTGAGACTGACGGGCGGGATAGCAATCAGCCCCAGCATTTT.

This clonotype was counted many times. This chain uses TRBV2 with TRBJ2-3, with 8 bases aligning to TRBD1. The CDR3 spans 15 residues. Trimming removed 5 bases from V and 11 bases from J; junction bases left unmatched: 15. Germline loops: CDR1 SNHLY, CDR2 FYNNEI. CDR3 nucleotide sequence: TGTGCCAGCAGTCACGGTGGACAGGGTATGGGTATGCAGTATTTT. Translation: CASSHGGQGMGMQYF. The complete variable domain, with remaining parts taken from reference TRBV2 and TRBJ2-3, reads EPEVTQTPSHQVTQMGQEVILRCVPISNHLYFYWYRQILGQKVEFLVSFYNNEISEKSEIFDDQFSVERPDGSNFTLKIRSTKLEDSAMYFCASSHGGQGMGMQYFGPGTRLTVL.

The rearrangement joins TRBV6-1 to TRBJ2-7; 8 nucleotides align to TRBD2. The germline V gene encodes CDR1 MNHNS and CDR2 SASEGT. This CDR3 has 17 amino acids. The ends lost 6 bases at V and 2 bases at J; junction bases unmatched: 15. CDR3 bases: TGTGCCAGCAGCCGATCTAATCTAGCGGGTGCCCCCTACGAGCAGTACTTC. It encodes CASSRSNLAGAPYEQYF.

V and J are TRBV20-1 and TRBJ2-1; TRBD2 might be the D (6 bases). There are 17 residues in the CDR3. Germline CDR1 reads DFQATT; CDR2 reads SNEGSKA (reference sequence). V lost 0 bases to trimming and J lost 3 bases, with 18 bases between them. The CDR3 reads CSARESSGRGNYNEQFF. The CDR3 DNA is TGCAGTGCTAGAGAATCCAGTGGGCGGGGAAACTACAATGAGCAGTTCTTC.

Ten or more counts support this clonotype. The chain couples TRBV10-3 to TRBJ2-3, with TRBD2 as a possible D gene (5 bases). Trimming cost V 3 bases and J 3 bases, with 13 bases left between them. The CDR3 runs 15 residues. Germline V CDR1 and CDR2: ENHRY, SYGVKD. CDR3 nucleotide sequence: TGTGCCATCAGTGAACATGGACTGCCTACAGATACGCAGTATTTT. Protein sequence: CAISEHGLPTDTQYF.

This clonotype was picked up many times. The chain has TRBV4-1 and TRBJ1-1; no clear D gene. Germline V gene lookup returns CDR1 MGHRA and CDR2 YSYEKL. The CDR3 has 13 amino acids. The V and J ends lost 3 bases and 3 bases respectively, with 8 bases between them. The DNA of the CDR3 is TGCGCCAGCAGCCAGAGGAGGGACACTGAAGCTTTCTTT. Its protein is CASSQRRDTEAFF.

At least ten counts were recorded for this clonotype. This chain uses TRBV18 with TRBJ2-1; TRBD2 matches at 10 bases. The CDR3 loop spans 14 amino acids. V lost 3 bases, J lost 6 bases, and 2 bases stayed unmatched. Germline V lookup: CDR1 KGHSH, CDR2 LQKENI. CDR3 in DNA: TGTGCCAGCTCACCGGGACTAGCGACCAATGAGCAGTTCTTC. As protein: CASSPGLATNEQFF. Supplemented by reference TRBV18 and TRBJ2-1, the full variable domain reads NAGVMQNPRHLVRRRGQEARLRCSPMKGHSHVYWYRQLPEEGLKFMVYLQKENIIDESGMPKERFSAEFPKEGPSILRIQQVVRGDSAAYFCASSPGLATNEQFFGPGTRLTVL.

The rearrangement joins TRBV2 to TRBJ2-5; possibly TRBD1 for D (6 bases). V was cut by 2 bases and J by 1 base, with 11 bases left in between. The CDR3 extends over 15 amino acids. Per the germline V gene, CDR1 is SNHLY and CDR2 is FYNNEI. This CDR3 is CASSELGAAQETQYF. CDR3 nucleotides: TGTGCCAGCAGTGAACTGGGGGCTGCCCAAGAGACCCAGTACTTC.

The CDR3 DNA sequence: TGTGCCAGCAGCCAAGTCCTCGTACAGGGTGTCGAGCAGTACTTC. Protein sequence: CASSQVLVQGVEQYF. The genes are TRBV3-1 and TRBJ2-7, with a possible D match to TRBD1 (6 bases). This CDR3 is built from 15 residues. The V end lost 1 base, the J end lost 6 bases, and 16 bases lay between the germline ends. Germline CDR1 reads LGHDT; CDR2 reads YNNKEL (reference sequence).

The V and J genes are TRBV10-3 and TRBJ2-7, with D tentatively TRBD2 (5 bases). This CDR3 contains 14 residues. Germline V lookup: CDR1 ENHRY, CDR2 SYGVKD. Trimming took off 0 bases at V and 3 bases at J, with 9 bases between the two ends. CDR3 nucleotide sequence: TGTGCCATCAGTGAGTCCGGGATTAACTACGAGCAGTACTTC. Encoded protein: CAISESGINYEQYF.

This clonotype was seen many times. The chain carries TRBV6-2 or TRBV6-3 and TRBJ2-1, with 9 positions matching TRBD2. Trimming cost V 8 bases and J 2 bases; bases outside gene matches: 10. This CDR3 is 16 amino acids long. Germline V gene sequence: CDR1 MNHEY, CDR2 SVGEGT. CDR3 DNA sequence: TGTGCCAGCCGCTATAAAATAGCGGGAGCCTACAATGAGCAGTTCTTC. Translation: CASRYKIAGAYNEQFF.

Many counts were recorded for this clonotype. Here the CDR3 DNA reads TGTGCCAGTAGACCCGACAGGGGACGCTACAATCAGCCCCAGCATTTT. It translates to CASRPDRGRYNQPQHF. This chain joins TRBV19 and TRBJ1-5, with TRBD1 matching over 8 bases. V trimming: 6 bases; J trimming: 3 bases; junction bases outside the gene matches: 10. CDR1 LNHDA and CDR2 SQIVND come from the germline V gene (reference sequence). This CDR3 has 16 residues.

Ten or more counts support this clonotype. V usage is TRBV12-3 or TRBV12-4 and J usage is TRBJ2-7, with 8 positions matching TRBD2. Trimming removed 7 bases from V and 5 bases from J; junction bases left unmatched: 10. This CDR3 has 14 residues. The CDR3 DNA is TGTGCCAGCACTAAAAGCGGGAGTCGTGACGAGCAGTACTTC. Translated, it gives CASTKSGSRDEQYF.

This clonotype was seen a handful of times. This sequence joins TRBV24-1 and TRBJ2-1, with 7 bases that match TRBD2. The CDR3 spans 15 residues. The J segment lost 5 bases and the V segment lost 3 bases, leaving 6 bases of the junction unmatched. Looked up from germline, CDR1 is KGHDR and CDR2 is SFDVKD. DNA for the CDR3: TGTGCCACCAGTGATCCTCTAGCGGCCAACAATGAGCAGTTCTTC. Translation gives CATSDPLAANNEQFF.

The genes are TRBV6-1 and TRBJ2-1; 8 bases align to TRBD2. The V gene end was trimmed by 0 bases and the J gene end by 7 bases; junction bases not matched to a gene: 8. From germline, CDR1 is MNHNS and CDR2 SASEGT. CDR3 length: 16 amino acids. The CDR3 protein is CASSEAGTSIENEQFF. DNA of the CDR3: TGTGCCAGCAGTGAAGCCGGGACTAGTATTGAGAATGAGCAGTTCTTC.

The gene calls are TRBV30 and TRBJ2-7; 9 bases fit TRBD1. The germline V gene encodes CDR1 GTSNPN and CDR2 SVGIG (reference sequence). The CDR3 runs to 14 residues. With 2 bases clipped from V and 3 bases from J, the junction kept 5 bases outside the gene matches. CDR3 sequence (DNA): TGTGCCTGGAGTCGTCCGGGACAGGGCTACGAGCAGTACTTC. Amino acid sequence: CAWSRPGQGYEQYF.

This clonotype was counted ten times or more. The chain links TRBV12-3 or TRBV12-4 to TRBJ1-6; D not resolved. This CDR3 has 13 amino acids. The ends were cut back, 10 bases at V and 6 bases at J, with 13 bases in the middle. CDR3 in amino acids: CAISDGFNSPLHF. The CDR3 bases are TGTGCCATTTCGGACGGATTTAATTCACCCCTCCACTTT.

The sample holds many counts of this clonotype. The chain couples TRBV20-1 to TRBJ2-6; 7 bases match TRBD1. Per the germline V gene, CDR1 is DFQATT and CDR2 is SNEGSKA (reference sequence). This CDR3 comprises 19 residues. With 5 bases clipped from V and 0 bases from J, the junction kept 16 bases outside the gene matches. CDR3 in amino acids: CSALELPGQQGSGANVLTF. The CDR3 DNA is TGCAGTGCTCTCGAACTACCGGGACAGCAAGGCTCTGGGGCCAACGTCCTGACTTTC.

DNA for the CDR3: TGTGCCAGCAGCTTAAGTGGTGGGGGGCGCGGGTTAGGGGAGACCCAGTACTTC. Translated, it gives CASSLSGGGRGLGETQYF. The V and J genes are TRBV7-2 and TRBJ2-5; D may be TRBD1 or TRBD2 (6 bases each). The V gene lost 2 bases and the J gene lost 5 bases, with 24 bases spanning the gap. The length of the CDR3 is 18 residues. Germline loops: CDR1 SGHTA, CDR2 FQGNSA.

This clonotype was recorded many times. V and J are TRBV28 and TRBJ2-7, with unresolved D. With 4 bases removed from V and 5 bases from J, the gap between germline ends came to 12 bases. Germline-derived CDR1 and CDR2 are MDHEN and SYDVKM. This CDR3 has 13 amino acids. CDR3 nucleotides: TGTGCCAGCAGTTCGCCCACCCCCGACGAGCAGTACTTC. This translates into CASSSPTPDEQYF. Using reference TRBV28 and TRBJ2-7 for the parts outside the CDR3, the full variable domain is DVKVTQSSRYLVKRTGEKVFLECVQDMDHENMFWYRQDPGLGLRLIYFSYDVKMKEKGDIPEGYSVSREKKERFSLILESASTNQTSMYLCASSSPTPDEQYFGPGTRLTVT.